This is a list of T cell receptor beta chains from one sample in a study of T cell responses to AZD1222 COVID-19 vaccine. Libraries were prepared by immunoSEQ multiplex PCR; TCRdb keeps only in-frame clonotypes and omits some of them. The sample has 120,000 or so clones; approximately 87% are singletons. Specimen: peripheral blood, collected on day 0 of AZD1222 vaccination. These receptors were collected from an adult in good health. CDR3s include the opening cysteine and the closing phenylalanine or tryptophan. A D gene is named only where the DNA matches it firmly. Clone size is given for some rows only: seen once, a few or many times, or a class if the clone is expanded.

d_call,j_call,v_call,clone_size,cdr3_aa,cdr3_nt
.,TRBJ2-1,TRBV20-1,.,CSASREEQFF,TGCAGTGCTAGTCGGGAGGAGCAGTTCTTC
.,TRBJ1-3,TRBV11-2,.,CASSLDSGGNTIYF,TGTGCCAGCAGCTTAGATTCGGGGGGAAACACCATATATTTT
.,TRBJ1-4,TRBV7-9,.,CASSLPRMGGGSEKLFF,TGTGCCAGCAGCCTCCCAAGGATGGGGGGTGGTAGTGAAAAACTGTTTTTT
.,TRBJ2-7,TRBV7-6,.,CASSLYNQRTEQYF,TGTGCCAGCAGCTTATACAATCAGAGGACCGAGCAGTACTTC
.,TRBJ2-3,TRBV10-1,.,CASSDSIDTQYF,TGCGCCAGCAGTGACAGCATTGATACGCAGTATTTT
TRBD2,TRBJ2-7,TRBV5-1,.,CASSFQTTSATYYEQYF,TGCGCCAGCAGCTTCCAGACCACTAGCGCCACATACTACGAGCAGTACTTC
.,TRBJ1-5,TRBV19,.,CASSMGRGSNQPQHF,TGTGCCAGTAGTATGGGGAGGGGGAGCAATCAGCCCCAGCATTTT
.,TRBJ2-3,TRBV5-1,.,CASSLWRTDTQYF,TGCGCCAGCAGCTTGTGGCGAACAGATACGCAGTATTTT
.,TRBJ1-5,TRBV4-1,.,CASSEWAGRNQPQHF,TGCGCCAGCAGCGAGTGGGCTGGTCGCAATCAGCCCCAGCATTTT
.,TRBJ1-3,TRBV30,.,CAWSPLPGNTIYF,TGTGCCTGGAGCCCCCTCCCGGGGAACACCATATATTTT
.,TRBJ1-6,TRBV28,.,CASSTHGARDGGSPLHF,TGTGCCAGCAGTACCCACGGGGCGAGGGACGGGGGTTCACCCCTCCACTTT
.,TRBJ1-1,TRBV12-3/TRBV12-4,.,CASQWDTATEAFF,TGTGCCAGCCAGTGGGACACGGCCACTGAAGCTTTCTTT
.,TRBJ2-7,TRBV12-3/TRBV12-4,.,CASSLGQSYEQYF,TGTGCCAGCAGTTTAGGACAGAGCTACGAGCAGTACTTC
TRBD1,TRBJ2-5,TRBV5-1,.,CASSPDRGHQETQYF,TGCGCCAGCAGCCCTGACAGGGGGCATCAAGAGACCCAGTACTTC
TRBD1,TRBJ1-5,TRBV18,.,CASSPGGGNQPQHF,TGTGCCAGCTCCCCAGGGGGAGGCAATCAGCCCCAGCATTTT
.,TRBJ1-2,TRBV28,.,CASSALSRGDYGYTF,TGTGCCAGCAGTGCGCTTTCGAGGGGCGATTATGGCTACACCTTC
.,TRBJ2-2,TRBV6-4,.,CASKDSNTGELFF,TGTGCCAGCAAAGACAGTAACACCGGGGAGCTGTTTTTT
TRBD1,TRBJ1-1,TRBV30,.,CAWNKVRDRGLSEAFF,TGTGCCTGGAATAAAGTTAGGGACAGGGGACTATCTGAAGCTTTCTTT
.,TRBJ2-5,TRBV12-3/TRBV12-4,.,CATRGGETQYF,TGTGCCACCAGGGGGGGAGAGACCCAGTACTTC
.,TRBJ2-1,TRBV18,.,CASSPRGAADNEQFF,TGTGCCAGCTCACCACGGGGGGCTGCGGACAATGAGCAGTTCTTC
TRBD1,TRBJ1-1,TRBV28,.,CASSQPGQPMNTEAFF,TGTGCCAGCAGCCAACCGGGACAGCCTATGAACACTGAAGCTTTCTTT
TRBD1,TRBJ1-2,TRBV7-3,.,CASSPQGAQAGGYTF,TGTGCCAGCAGCCCTCAGGGGGCGCAGGCGGGTGGCTACACCTTC
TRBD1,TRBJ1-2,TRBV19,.,CASSIDLSGQGDGYTF,TGTGCCAGTAGTATAGATCTATCGGGACAGGGCGATGGCTACACCTTC
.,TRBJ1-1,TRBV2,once,CASSGTNTEAFF,TGTGCCAGCAGCGGGACGAACACTGAAGCTTTCTTT
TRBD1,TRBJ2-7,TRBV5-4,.,CASSSQGYEQYF,TGTGCCAGCAGCTCACAGGGGTACGAGCAGTACTTC
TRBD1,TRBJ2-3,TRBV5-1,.,CASSLVGTGLRGTQYF,TGCGCCAGCAGCTTGGTTGGGACAGGGTTACGAGGTACGCAGTATTTT
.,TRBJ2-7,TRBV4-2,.,CASSPFNSAPSSYEQYF,TGTGCCAGCAGCCCCTTTAATAGCGCACCAAGCTCCTACGAGCAGTACTTC
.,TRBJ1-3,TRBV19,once,CASSHGASGNTIYF,TGTGCCAGTAGCCACGGGGCGAGTGGAAACACCATATATTTT
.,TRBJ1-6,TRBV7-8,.,CASSLGPHSPLHF,TGTGCCAGCAGCTTAGGTCCTCATTCACCCCTCCACTTT
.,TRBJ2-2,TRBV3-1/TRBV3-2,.,CASSPRTSSPNTGELFF,TGTGCCAGCAGTCCAAGGACGTCATCGCCGAACACCGGGGAGCTGTTTTTT
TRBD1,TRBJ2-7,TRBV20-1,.,CSAKDRDGQYF,TGCAGTGCTAAAGACAGGGATGGGCAGTACTTC
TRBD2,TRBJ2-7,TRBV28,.,CASSSLERGGYEQYF,TGTGCCAGCAGTTCGCTTGAGCGGGGGGGCTACGAGCAGTACTTC
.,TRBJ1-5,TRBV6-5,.,CASSFTPDQPQHF,TGTGCCAGCAGCTTCACTCCTGATCAGCCCCAGCATTTT
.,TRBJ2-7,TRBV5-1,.,CASSLARRGEFGSYEQYF,TGCGCCAGCAGCTTGGCTCGTCGCGGGGAATTCGGCTCCTACGAGCAGTACTTC
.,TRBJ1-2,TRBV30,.,CAGKKSTATGGYTF,TGTGCCGGGAAAAAGTCCACCGCGACGGGAGGCTACACCTTC
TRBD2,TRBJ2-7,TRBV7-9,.,CASSPRGVAGAYEQYF,TGTGCCAGCAGCCCACGGGGGGTAGCGGGAGCATACGAGCAGTACTTC
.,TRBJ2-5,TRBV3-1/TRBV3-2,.,CASSQVVSNQETQYF,TGTGCCAGCAGCCAAGTCGTGTCCAACCAAGAGACCCAGTACTTC
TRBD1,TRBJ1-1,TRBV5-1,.,CASSPRGLGTEAFF,TGCGCCAGCAGCCCGAGGGGGCTGGGGACTGAAGCTTTCTTT
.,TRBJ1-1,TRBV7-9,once,CASSSAGGRKGTEAFF,TGTGCCAGCAGTTCAGCCGGCGGTCGAAAGGGCACTGAAGCTTTCTTT
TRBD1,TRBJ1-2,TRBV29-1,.,CSVTGGDSPYGYTF,TGCAGCGTTACGGGGGGGGACAGTCCCTATGGCTACACCTTC
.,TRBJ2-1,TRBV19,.,CASSIFGTGYNEQFF,TGTGCCAGTAGTATTTTCGGGACTGGCTACAATGAGCAGTTCTTC
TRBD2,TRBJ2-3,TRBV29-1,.,CSVDRSGGADTQYF,TGCAGCGTGGATAGGAGCGGGGGGGCAGATACGCAGTATTTT
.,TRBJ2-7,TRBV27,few,CASSLFGREQYF,TGTGCCAGCAGTTTGTTCGGAAGAGAGCAGTACTTC
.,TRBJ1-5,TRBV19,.,CASSIGAGIDQPQHF,TGTGCCAGTAGTATAGGAGCCGGGATAGATCAGCCCCAGCATTTT
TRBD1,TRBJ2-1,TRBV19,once,CASRADRSSYNEQFF,TGTGCCAGTCGCGCGGACAGGAGCTCCTACAATGAGCAGTTCTTC
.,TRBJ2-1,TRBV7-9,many,CASRGRSDPRNEQFF,TGTGCCAGCAGGGGTAGGTCCGACCCCCGCAATGAGCAGTTCTTC
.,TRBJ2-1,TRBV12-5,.,CASGLGGPSYNEQFF,TGTGCTAGTGGTTTGGGGGGCCCTTCCTACAATGAGCAGTTCTTC
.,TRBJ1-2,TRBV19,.,CASSILDRYGYTF,TGTGCCAGTAGTATCCTAGACCGGTATGGCTACACCTTC